This T cell receptor beta chain comes out of a study of T cell responses to AZD1222 COVID-19 vaccine. The assay was immunoSEQ multiplex PCR, and TCRdb's table has in-frame clones only and misses some. The sample lists about 96,000 clones, 90% occurring once. CDR3 length: 12 residues. Germline V gene data show CDR1 as MDHEN and CDR2 as SYDVKM. Trimming removed 4 bases from V and 4 bases from J, with 7 bases in between. V and J are TRBV28 and TRBJ1-2; possibly TRBD1 for D (5 bases). The TCR sequence derives from an adult in good health. This sample comprised peripheral blood, obtained on day 0 of AZD1222 vaccination. The CDR3: CASSWGGYGYTF. The CDR3 DNA is TGTGCCAGCAGTTGGGGGGGCTATGGCTACACCTTC.